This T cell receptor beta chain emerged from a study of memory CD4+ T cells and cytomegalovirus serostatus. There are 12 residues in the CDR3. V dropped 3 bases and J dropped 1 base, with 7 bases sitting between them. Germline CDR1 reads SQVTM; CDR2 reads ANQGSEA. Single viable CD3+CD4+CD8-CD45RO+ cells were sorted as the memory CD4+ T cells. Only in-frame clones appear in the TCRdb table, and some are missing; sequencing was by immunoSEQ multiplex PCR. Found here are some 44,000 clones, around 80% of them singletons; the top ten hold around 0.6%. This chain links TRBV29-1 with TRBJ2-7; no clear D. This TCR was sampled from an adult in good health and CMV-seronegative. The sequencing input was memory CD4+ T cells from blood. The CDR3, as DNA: TGCAGCGTTGAGGGCAGTTCCTACGAGCAGTACTTC. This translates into CSVEGSSYEQYF.